This T cell receptor (beta chain) was sequenced in a study of blood T cell repertoires in COVID-19. Overall study: Samples of COVID-19 (acute and convalescent) were obtained from the United States, Italy and Spain. T cells, B-cell-depleted T cells, or PBMCs supplied cDNA or gDNA.

Authors' methods: Nucleated cell number was recorded as an estimate derived from reference gene primer amplification. Generated by immunoSEQ multiplex PCR, the TCRdb table keeps only in-frame clones and is missing some. Clone size and the V and J calls come from that table; the DNA yielded D and trimming. This sample yields fewer than 100,000 clones, of which about nine tenths are seen a single time; roughly 0.73% belongs to the top ten. CDR3 length: 15 amino acids. The trim removed 3 bases at V and 1 base at J, leaving 6 bases unmatched. The germline V gene has CDR1 MNHEY and CDR2 SVGAGI. The chain joins TRBV6-5 to TRBJ2-7, with TRBD1 identical over 7 bases. The sequenced material came from peripheral blood. The receptor was isolated from an elderly woman with acute or convalescent COVID-19. The CDR3 loop is CASSYYRTGSYEQYF. The CDR3 nucleotides read TGTGCCAGCAGTTATTATCGGACAGGTTCCTACGAGCAGTACTTC.